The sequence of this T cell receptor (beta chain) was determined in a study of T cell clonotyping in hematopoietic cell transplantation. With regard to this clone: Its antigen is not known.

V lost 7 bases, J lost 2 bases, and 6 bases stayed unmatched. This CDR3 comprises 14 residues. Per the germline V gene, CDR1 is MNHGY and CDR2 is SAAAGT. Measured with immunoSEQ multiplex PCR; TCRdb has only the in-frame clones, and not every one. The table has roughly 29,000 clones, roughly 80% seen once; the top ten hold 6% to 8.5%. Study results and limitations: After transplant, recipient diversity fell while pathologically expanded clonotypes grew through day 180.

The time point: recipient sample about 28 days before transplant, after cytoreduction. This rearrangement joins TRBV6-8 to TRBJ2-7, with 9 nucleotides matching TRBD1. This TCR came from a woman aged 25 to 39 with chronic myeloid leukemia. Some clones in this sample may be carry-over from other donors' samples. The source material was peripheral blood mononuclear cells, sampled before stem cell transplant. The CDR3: CASTRDRVAYEQYF. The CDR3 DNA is TGTGCCAGCACCCGGGACAGGGTGGCCTACGAGCAGTACTTC.